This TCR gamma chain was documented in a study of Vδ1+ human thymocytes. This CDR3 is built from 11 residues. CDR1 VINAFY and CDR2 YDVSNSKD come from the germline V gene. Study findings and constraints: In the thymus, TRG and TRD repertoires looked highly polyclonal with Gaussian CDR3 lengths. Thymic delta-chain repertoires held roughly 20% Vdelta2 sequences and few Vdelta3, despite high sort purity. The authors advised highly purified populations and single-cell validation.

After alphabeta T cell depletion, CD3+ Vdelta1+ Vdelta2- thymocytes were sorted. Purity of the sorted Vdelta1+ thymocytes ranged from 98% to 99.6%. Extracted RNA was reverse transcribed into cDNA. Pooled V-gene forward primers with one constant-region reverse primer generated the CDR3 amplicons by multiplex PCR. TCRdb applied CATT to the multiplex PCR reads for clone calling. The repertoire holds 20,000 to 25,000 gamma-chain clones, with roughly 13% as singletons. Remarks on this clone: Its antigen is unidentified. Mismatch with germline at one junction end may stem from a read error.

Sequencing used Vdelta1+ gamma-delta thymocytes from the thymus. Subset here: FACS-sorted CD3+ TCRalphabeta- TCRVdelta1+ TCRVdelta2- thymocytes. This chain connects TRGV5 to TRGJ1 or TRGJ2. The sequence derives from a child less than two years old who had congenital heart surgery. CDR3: CATWDGPRLVF. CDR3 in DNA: TGTGCCACCTGGGACGGGCCCCGCTTGGTCTTT.